Below are 24 T cell receptor beta chains sequenced from a single sample in a study of blood T cell repertoires in COVID-19. Some clones are missing from TCRdb's copy, which holds only in-frame ones; the method was immunoSEQ multiplex PCR. The sample records around 260,000 clones, approximately 89% being singletons. The sequencing sample was made of peripheral blood. All receptors derive from a woman between 45 and 60 years old with acute or convalescent COVID-19.

The chain has TRBV7-2 and TRBJ2-7, with 7 positions matching TRBD2. The CDR3 is 16 residues long. V was clipped by 5 bases and J by 10 bases; unmatched bases: 20. Germline values: CDR1 SGHTA, CDR2 FQGNSA. The CDR3 DNA reads TGTGCCAGCAGCCCAACTATAATGGGGGGGATCGTTGGACAGTACTTC. Its protein is CASSPTIMGGIVGQYF. The whole variable domain, remainder taken from reference TRBV7-2 and TRBJ2-7, is GAGVSQSPSNKVTEKGKDVELRCDPISGHTALYWYRQSLGQGLEFLIYFQGNSAPDKSGLPSDRFSAERTGGSVSTLTIQRTQQEDSAVYLCASSPTIMGGIVGQYFGPGTRLTVT.

The chain combines TRBV5-1 with TRBJ2-7; TRBD2 matches at 9 bases. Germline loops: CDR1 SGHRS, CDR2 YFSETQ. This CDR3 contains 14 residues. The V segment lost 4 bases and the J segment 6 bases; nucleotides outside the gene matches: 8. The CDR3 sequence is CASSTVAGAAEQYF. DNA for the CDR3: TGCGCCAGCAGCACAGTAGCGGGAGCGGCCGAGCAGTACTTC.

The V gene is TRBV28, the J gene TRBJ1-2; D is possibly TRBD1 (5 bases). V was trimmed by 2 bases and J by 7 bases, leaving 14 bases between them. The CDR3 extends over 14 amino acids. Looked up from germline, CDR1 is MDHEN and CDR2 is SYDVKM. This CDR3 is CASSLGGGGSGYTF. As DNA, the CDR3 is TGTGCCAGCAGTTTAGGAGGCGGGGGTAGTGGCTACACCTTC.

This clone was detected only once. V is TRBV19 and J is TRBJ2-7, with TRBD2 identical over 8 bases. Trimming took 4 bases from V and 2 from J; bases not matched to a gene: 4. Germline V gene data show CDR1 as LNHDA and CDR2 as SQIVND (reference sequence). The CDR3 is 14 amino acids. The CDR3 region is CASSTVAGTYEQYF. The CDR3 nucleotides read TGTGCCAGTAGTACCGTAGCGGGGACCTACGAGCAGTACTTC.

V and J are TRBV5-1 and TRBJ1-2, with 11 bases matching TRBD1. The germline V gene encodes CDR1 SGHRS and CDR2 YFSETQ. CDR3 length: 13 amino acids. J gave up 8 bases and V 5 bases, and 5 bases lay outside the gene matches. CDR3 sequence: CASRWTGGEGYTF. As DNA, the CDR3 is TGCGCCAGCAGATGGACAGGGGGCGAAGGCTACACCTTC.

V is TRBV6-5 and J is TRBJ2-7, with TRBD1 matching 8 bases. The CDR3 extends over 15 amino acids. CDR1 MNHEY and CDR2 SVGAGI come from the germline V gene. Trimming removed 6 bases from V and 2 bases from J; junction bases left unmatched: 9. The CDR3 coding sequence is TGTGCCAGCAGCTCCTCGGGACAGGCGACCTACGAGCAGTACTTC. Translation: CASSSSGQATYEQYF.

V and J are TRBV2 and TRBJ2-5, with D possibly matching TRBD1 (6 bases). Trimming removed 6 bases from V and 1 base from J, with 15 bases in between. The germline CDR1 and CDR2 sequences are SNHLY and FYNNEI. This CDR3 region has 15 residues. The CDR3 nucleotides are TGTGCCAGCAGCGACAACACAGGGTTCCAAGAGACCCAGTACTTC. Its protein product is CASSDNTGFQETQYF.

The genes are TRBV7-3 and TRBJ2-1, with 7 positions matching TRBD2. With 4 bases clipped from V and 0 bases from J, the junction kept 6 bases outside the gene matches. CDR3 length: 16 residues. The germline V gene encodes CDR1 SGHTA and CDR2 FQGTGA. The CDR3 protein is CASSSQAGLSYNEQFF. Written as DNA, the CDR3 is TGTGCCAGCAGCTCCCAAGCGGGACTCTCCTACAATGAGCAGTTCTTC.

J is TRBJ2-2 and V is TRBV19, with 9 bases identical to TRBD2. In germline, CDR1 is LNHDA, CDR2 SQIVND (reference sequence). V dropped 1 base and J dropped 6; count of bases not matched to a gene: 6. The CDR3 has 16 amino acids. CDR3 amino acids: CASSIAGGRAAGELFF. The CDR3 DNA follows: TGTGCCAGTAGTATAGCGGGCGGGAGGGCCGCCGGGGAGCTGTTTTTT.

This chain uses TRBV18 with TRBJ1-5, with 8 bases that match TRBD1. Germline trimming cut 3 bases from V and 2 bases from J; bases unmatched to any gene: 6. Germline CDR1 is KGHSH and CDR2 is LQKENI. The CDR3 is 16 residues long. In nucleotides, the CDR3 is TGTGCCAGCTCACCGGAAGGACAGGGCGGCAATCAGCCCCAGCATTTT. It yields the protein CASSPEGQGGNQPQHF.

The rearrangement joins TRBV18 to TRBJ1-6; D might be TRBD1 (5 bases). Trimming took off 1 base at V and 5 bases at J, with 12 bases between the two ends. Looked up from germline, CDR1 is KGHSH and CDR2 is LQKENI. This CDR3 contains 16 residues. CDR3 residues: CASSPLGGRNNSPLHF. The CDR3 nucleotides are TGTGCCAGCTCACCACTCGGGGGACGGAATAATTCACCCCTCCACTTT.

The CDR3 nucleotides are TGTGCCACCAGTGACCCAGGACAGGGGACTAATGAAAAACTGTTTTTT. Protein product: CATSDPGQGTNEKLFF. V and J are TRBV24-1 and TRBJ1-4; 9 bases align to TRBD1. The ends lost 4 bases at V and 2 bases at J; junction bases unmatched: 4. CDR3 length: 16 amino acids. CDR1 is KGHDR and CDR2 is SFDVKD in the germline V gene.

The chain uses TRBV7-2 and TRBJ1-1; no clear D gene. There are 14 residues in the CDR3. V was pared by 1 base and J by 2 bases, with 8 bases between. CDR1 SGHTA and CDR2 FQGNSA come from the germline V gene. The CDR3 nucleotides read TGTGCCAGCAGCTTAGGAGGATTTAACACTGAAGCTTTCTTT. Residues: CASSLGGFNTEAFF.

The chain recombines TRBV2 with TRBJ1-4, with 9 bases aligning to TRBD1. The V gene's germline CDR1 is SNHLY and CDR2 FYNNEI. V lost 6 bases to trimming and J lost 3 bases; unmatched junction nucleotides: 8. This CDR3 is built from 16 residues. CDR3 sequence: CASSPQGARANEKLFF. For the CDR3, the DNA is TGTGCCAGCAGCCCACAGGGGGCGCGGGCTAATGAAAAACTGTTTTTT.

V gene TRBV5-1 combines with J gene TRBJ1-1; TRBD1 aligns across 7 bases. The CDR3 totals 16 residues. J lost 4 bases, V lost 0 bases, and 9 bases had no gene match. Germline values: CDR1 SGHRS, CDR2 YFSETQ. CDR3 DNA: TGCGCCAGCAGCTTGGTGGAGGGGGCGGGTAGCACTGAAGCTTTCTTT. Translated: CASSLVEGAGSTEAFF.

The V call is TRBV29-1, the J call TRBJ1-3; D might be TRBD1 (6 bases). This CDR3 comprises 14 residues. From germline, CDR1 is SQVTM and CDR2 ANQGSEA. V lost 7 bases and J lost 6, with 19 bases in between. As DNA, the CDR3 is TGCAGCGCCACATTAAGAGGGGGTATAAACACCATATATTTT. It codes for CSATLRGGINTIYF.

With respect to this clone: This sample includes further DNA sequences coding for the same CDR3. J is TRBJ2-7 and V is TRBV6-1, with D possibly being TRBD1 (6 bases). The germline CDR1 and CDR2 sequences are MNHNS and SASEGT. V lost 3 bases and J 4 bases, leaving 10 bases between the germline ends. This CDR3 comprises 13 residues. The CDR3, as DNA: TGTGCCAGCAGTGACAGGGGAGCGTACGAGCAGTACTTC. Residues: CASSDRGAYEQYF.

V usage is TRBV3-1 (or the pseudogene TRBV3-2) and J usage is TRBJ2-1, with a weak D call TRBD2 (5 bases). Germline V gene lookup returns CDR1 LGHDT and CDR2 YNNKEL (reference sequence). CDR3 length: 15 residues. V was clipped by 0 bases and J by 4 bases, with 10 bases between them. CDR3 nucleotides: TGTGCCAGCAGCCAAGAAGGATGGGAGTACAATGAGCAGTTCTTC. It specifies CASSQEGWEYNEQFF.

This rearrangement joins TRBV28 to TRBJ1-2; D uncertain. Germline CDR1 is MDHEN and CDR2 is SYDVKM. The V and J ends lost 3 bases and 6 bases respectively, with 11 bases between them. This CDR3 spans 13 amino acids. The CDR3 is CASSFFQRDGYTF. The CDR3 nucleotides are TGTGCCAGCAGTTTTTTCCAGCGGGATGGCTACACCTTC.

V gene TRBV6-1 combines with J gene TRBJ1-1; TRBD1 matches at 8 bases. CDR1 and CDR2 (germline): MNHNS, SASEGT. This CDR3 spans 15 amino acids. The junction had 7 bases not matched to a gene; V was cut back by 2 bases and J by 5 bases. The CDR3: CASSEQGAFGTEAFF. The CDR3 DNA reads TGTGCCAGCAGTGAACAGGGGGCGTTTGGAACTGAAGCTTTCTTT.

The table lists this clone with a count of one. The gene calls are TRBV6-5 and TRBJ2-7; no firm D call. The length of the CDR3 is 15 residues. Trimming cost V 0 bases and J 5 bases, with 14 bases left between them. Germline CDR1 and CDR2: MNHEY and SVGAGI. For the CDR3, the DNA is TGTGCCAGCAGTTACTCGATTCAGGTTCGGAACGAGCAGTACTTC. As protein: CASSYSIQVRNEQYF.

V usage is TRBV2 and J usage is TRBJ1-3, with 10 bases that match TRBD1. Germline V gene sequence: CDR1 SNHLY, CDR2 FYNNEI. The CDR3 runs 17 residues. V gave up 4 bases and J gave up 1 base; unmatched junction bases: 7. The CDR3 spells CASSGRTGGYSGNTIYF. Here the CDR3 DNA reads TGTGCCAGCAGTGGGAGGACAGGGGGTTATTCTGGAAACACCATATATTTT. The whole variable domain, filled in from reference TRBV2 and TRBJ1-3, reads EPEVTQTPSHQVTQMGQEVILRCVPISNHLYFYWYRQILGQKVEFLVSFYNNEISEKSEIFDDQFSVERPDGSNFTLKIRSTKLEDSAMYFCASSGRTGGYSGNTIYFGEGSWLTVV.

This clone was recorded once. The chain has TRBV25-1 and TRBJ1-1; D not resolved. Per germline, CDR1 MGHDK and CDR2 SYGVNS. The CDR3 has 13 residues. The V gene lost 7 bases and the J gene lost 0 bases, with 9 bases spanning the gap. Written as DNA, the CDR3 is TGTGCCAGCAAACGGGAATTGAACACTGAAGCTTTCTTT. This codes for CASKRELNTEAFF.

This chain links TRBV6-5 with TRBJ2-7; the match to TRBD1 covers 7 bases. In germline, CDR1 is MNHEY, CDR2 SVGAGI. The trim removed 2 bases at V and 2 bases at J, leaving 3 bases unmatched. The CDR3 is 14 residues long. The CDR3: CASSYPTGPYEQYF. The CDR3 nucleotides read TGTGCCAGCAGTTACCCGACAGGGCCCTACGAGCAGTACTTC.